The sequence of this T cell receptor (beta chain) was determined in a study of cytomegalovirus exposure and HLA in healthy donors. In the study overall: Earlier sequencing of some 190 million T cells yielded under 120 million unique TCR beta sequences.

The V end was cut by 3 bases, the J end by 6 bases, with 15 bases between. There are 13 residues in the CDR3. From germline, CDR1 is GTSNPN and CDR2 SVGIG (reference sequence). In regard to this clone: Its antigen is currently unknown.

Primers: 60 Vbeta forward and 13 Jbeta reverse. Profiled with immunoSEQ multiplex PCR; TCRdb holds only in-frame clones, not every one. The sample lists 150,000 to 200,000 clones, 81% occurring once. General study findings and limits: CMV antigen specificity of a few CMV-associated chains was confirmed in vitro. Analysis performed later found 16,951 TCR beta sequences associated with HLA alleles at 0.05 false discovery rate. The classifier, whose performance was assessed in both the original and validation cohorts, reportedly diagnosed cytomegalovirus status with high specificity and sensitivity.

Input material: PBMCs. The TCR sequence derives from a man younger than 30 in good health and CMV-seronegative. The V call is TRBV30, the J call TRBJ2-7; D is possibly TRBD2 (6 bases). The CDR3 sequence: CAWSRGREVEQYF. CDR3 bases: TGTGCCTGGAGCCGAGGCAGGGAGGTCGAGCAGTACTTC. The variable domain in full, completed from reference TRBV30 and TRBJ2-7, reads SQTIHQWPATLVQPVGSPLSLECTVEGTSNPNLYWYRQAAGRGLQLLFYSVGIGQISSEVPQNLSASRPQDRQFILSSKKLLLSDSGFYLCAWSRGREVEQYFGPGTRLTVT.